What follows are 21 T cell receptor beta chains derived from one specimen sequenced in a study of chronic HIV infection and antiretroviral therapy. TCRdb re-called the 5' RACE reads through MiXCR, storing one row per CDR3 protein. This table holds approximately 47,000 distinct CDR3 sequences, approximately 19% found once. Sequencing was done on a sample of peripheral blood. The source is an adult who had HIV and had not received antiretroviral therapy, or was an uninfected healthy control (not recorded which).

This clonotype was picked up one time. The rearrangement uses TRBV20-1 and TRBJ2-6; D unclear. The CDR3 is made up of 12 amino acids. The V end lost 6 bases, the J end lost 2 bases, and 5 bases lay between the germline ends. Germline V gives CDR1 DFQATT, CDR2 SNEGSKA (reference sequence). CDR3 residues: CSAAAGANVLTF. Here the CDR3 DNA reads TGCAGTGCGGCGGCTGGGGCCAACGTCCTGACTTTC.

This rearrangement joins TRBV9 to TRBJ2-5; TRBD2 might be the D (5 bases). Germline CDR1 SGDLS, CDR2 YYNGEE. V gave up 0 bases and J gave up 1 base, with 7 bases separating them. The length of the CDR3 is 14 residues. CDR3 coding DNA: TGTGCCAGCAGCGTAGGAGCGGCCCAAGAGACCCAGTACTTC. This translates into CASSVGAAQETQYF.

This rearrangement joins TRBV6-5 to TRBJ2-5; D unclear. Trimming pared 5 bases from V and 0 bases from J, leaving 4 bases between. CDR1 is MNHEY, CDR2 SVGAGI, per germline. The CDR3 has 12 residues. CDR3 DNA sequence: TGTGCCAGCAGTAGGGACCAAGAGACCCAGTACTTC. Translated, it gives CASSRDQETQYF.

This chain links TRBV28 with TRBJ2-2; possibly TRBD1 or TRBD2 for D (5 bases each). Germline V lookup: CDR1 MDHEN, CDR2 SYDVKM. This CDR3 is built from 13 residues. V lost 6 bases to trimming and J lost 0 bases, with 5 bases between them. The CDR3 DNA is TGTGCCAGCAGGGGGGCGAACACCGGGGAGCTGTTTTTT. It yields the protein CASRGANTGELFF.

Only a few counts were recorded for this clonotype. The CDR3 loop reads CASSFPRGSTDTQYF. CDR3 bases: TGCGCCAGCAGCTTTCCGCGGGGCTCAACAGATACGCAGTATTTT. The chain is built from TRBV5-1 and TRBJ2-3; TRBD2 is a possible D gene (6 bases). Germline lookup yields CDR1 SGHRS and CDR2 YFSETQ. The CDR3 sequence is 15 residues long. V lost 2 bases and J 3 bases, leaving 13 bases between the germline ends.

This clonotype came up a few times. Its ends do not fully match the called genes, so a read error is possible. The rearrangement uses TRBV20-1 and TRBJ2-1; D uncertain. The germline V gene encodes CDR1 DFQATT and CDR2 SNEGSKA (reference sequence). This CDR3 has 10 amino acids. This chain's CDR3 is CTGVGNEQFF. CDR3 nucleotides: TGTACTGGGGTAGGCAATGAGCAGTTCTTC.

There are a few counts of this clonotype. As DNA, the CDR3 is TGTGCCAGCAGCCCTGGTCGGACAGGCTACGAGCAGTACTTC. This codes for CASSPGRTGYEQYF. The chain couples TRBV9 to TRBJ2-7, with 7 bases identical to TRBD1. The CDR3 consists of 14 residues. Germline loops: CDR1 SGDLS, CDR2 YYNGEE. Germline trimming cut 4 bases from V and 3 bases from J; bases unmatched to any gene: 7. Supplemented by reference TRBV9 and TRBJ2-7, the full variable domain reads DSGVTQTPKHLITATGQRVTLRCSPRSGDLSVYWYQQSLDQGLQFLIQYYNGEERAKGNILERFSAQQFPDLHSELNLSSLELGDSALYFCASSPGRTGYEQYFGPGTRLTVT.

The V and J genes are TRBV9 and TRBJ1-4; no definite D call. With 0 bases removed from V and 6 bases from J, the gap between germline ends came to 12 bases. The CDR3 is made up of 15 amino acids. Germline V gene lookup returns CDR1 SGDLS and CDR2 YYNGEE. As DNA, the CDR3 is TGTGCCAGCAGCGTAGGGGGTAGAAAGGATGAAAAACTGTTTTTT. Translated: CASSVGGRKDEKLFF.

This clonotype was counted between two and nine times. This chain joins TRBV11-2 and TRBJ2-4; weak D call: TRBD2 (6 bases). The germline gives CDR1 SGHAT, CDR2 FQNNGV. This CDR3 has 15 amino acids. Trimming left V 6 bases short and J 5 bases short, with 17 bases between. This CDR3 reads CASRPVRGPENIQYF. For the CDR3, the DNA is TGTGCCAGCAGGCCGGTGCGGGGCCCGGAAAACATTCAGTACTTC.

This clonotype is medium-sized (0.01 to 0.1%) in the sample. V gene TRBV28 combines with J gene TRBJ1-2; unclear D gene. This CDR3 is 15 amino acids long. Germline V gene lookup returns CDR1 MDHEN and CDR2 SYDVKM. V lost 5 bases to trimming and J lost 3 bases, with 16 bases between them. CDR3 in DNA: TGTGCCAGCAGTCCCCCTCTGCTAGGTTACTATGGCTACACCTTC. Translation gives CASSPPLLGYYGYTF.

This clonotype was observed a few times. The chain employs TRBV7-9 and TRBJ2-5; a possible D gene is TRBD2 (6 bases). The ends were cut back, 5 bases at V and 2 bases at J, with 12 bases in the middle. The CDR3 consists of 14 residues. Germline V CDR1 and CDR2: SEHNR, FQNEAQ (reference sequence). CDR3 region: CASSRGAGQETQYF. CDR3 coding DNA: TGTGCCAGCAGCCGAGGGGCGGGACAAGAGACCCAGTACTTC. Based on the CDR3 plus reference TRBV7-9 and TRBJ2-5, the full variable domain is DTGVSQNPRHKITKRGQNVTFRCDPISEHNRLYWYRQTLGQGPEFLTYFQNEAQLEKSRLLSDRFSAERPKGSFSTLEIQRTEQGDSAMYLCASSRGAGQETQYFGPGTRLLVL.

CDR3 DNA sequence: TGCAGCATGGGGGCTGGGGCCAACGTCCTGACTTTC. It translates to CSMGAGANVLTF. The genes are TRBV20-1 and TRBJ2-6, with D perhaps assigned TRBD1 or TRBD2 (5 bases each). The CDR3 loop spans 12 amino acids. Germline CDR1 reads DFQATT; CDR2 reads SNEGSKA (reference sequence).

The rearrangement links TRBV24-1 to TRBJ1-2; D perhaps matches TRBD1 (6 bases). The CDR3 loop spans 15 amino acids. Germline V gives CDR1 KGHDR, CDR2 SFDVKD. The V gene lost 4 bases and the J gene lost 2 bases, with 13 bases spanning the gap. Written as DNA, the CDR3 is TGTGCCACCAGTGAGGGGGGGGCGACAAACTATGGCTACACCTTC. It specifies CATSEGGATNYGYTF.

A few counts support this clonotype. The chain has TRBV29-1 and TRBJ1-1; no firm D call. The CDR3 consists of 12 residues. Germline V lookup: CDR1 SQVTM, CDR2 ANQGSEA. V gave up 4 bases and J gave up 4 bases, with 10 bases separating them. The CDR3 loop reads CSVASGSTEAFF. Written as DNA, the CDR3 is TGCAGCGTTGCATCCGGGTCCACTGAAGCTTTCTTT.

This clonotype was counted at least ten times. The DNA of the CDR3 is TGTGCCAGCAGCCAAACAGGGTACGAGCAGTACTTC. Residues: CASSQTGYEQYF. V and J are TRBV14 and TRBJ2-7; weak D call: TRBD1 (6 bases). This CDR3 comprises 12 residues. V dropped 2 bases and J dropped 4 bases, with 6 bases sitting between them. Germline CDR1 is SGHDN and CDR2 is FVKESK.

The rearrangement uses TRBV7-9 and TRBJ2-1, with D possibly being TRBD1 (7 bases). In germline, CDR1 is SEHNR, CDR2 FQNEAQ (reference sequence). This CDR3 spans 16 amino acids. With 6 bases removed from V and 0 bases from J, the gap between germline ends came to 15 bases. The CDR3 DNA is TGTGCCAGCAGAGGCGGGACAGTGAGCTCCTACAATGAGCAGTTCTTC. It translates to CASRGGTVSSYNEQFF.

This clonotype was counted only a few times. The CDR3 loop reads CASSEGPGTSGRNEQFF. The DNA of the CDR3 is TGTGCCAGCAGTGAAGGCCCTGGGACTAGCGGGAGGAATGAGCAGTTCTTC. The chain employs TRBV6-1 and TRBJ2-1, with TRBD2 identical over 15 bases. The germline CDR1 and CDR2 sequences are MNHNS and SASEGT. V was pared by 1 base and J by 7 bases, with 5 bases of the junction left unmatched. The CDR3 spans 17 residues.

The chain employs TRBV28 and TRBJ1-4; 10 bases agree with TRBD1. Germline V gene lookup returns CDR1 MDHEN and CDR2 SYDVKM. V lost 8 bases to trimming and J lost 7 bases; unmatched junction nucleotides: 4. CDR3 length: 13 residues. The CDR3 DNA reads TGTGCCAGCGGACAGGGGGAAATTGAAAAACTGTTTTTT. Its protein is CASGQGEIEKLFF.

V usage is TRBV28 and J usage is TRBJ2-7; possible D gene TRBD2, 6 bases. The CDR3 contains 14 residues. V lost 4 bases, J lost 2 bases, and 12 bases lay in between. In germline, CDR1 is MDHEN, CDR2 SYDVKM. In DNA, the CDR3 is TGTGCCAGCAGTTCGGCGGGACGCACCTACGAGCAGTACTTC. Amino acids: CASSSAGRTYEQYF. Looking up the rest from reference TRBV28 and TRBJ2-7 gives the full variable domain: DVKVTQSSRYLVKRTGEKVFLECVQDMDHENMFWYRQDPGLGLRLIYFSYDVKMKEKGDIPEGYSVSREKKERFSLILESASTNQTSMYLCASSSAGRTYEQYFGPGTRLTVT.

The rearrangement links TRBV20-1 to TRBJ2-7, with a weak D call TRBD1 (5 bases). V was clipped by 0 bases and J by 5 bases, with 8 bases between them. CDR3 length equals 12 residues. The germline CDR1 and CDR2 sequences are DFQATT and SNEGSKA (reference sequence). This chain's CDR3 is CSARDQGHEQYF. CDR3 sequence (DNA): TGCAGTGCTAGAGATCAGGGCCACGAGCAGTACTTC.

The gene calls are TRBV18 and TRBJ2-1; TRBD2 aligns across 8 bases. With 0 bases clipped from V and 9 bases from J, the junction kept 7 bases outside the gene matches. The V gene's germline CDR1 is KGHSH and CDR2 LQKENI. CDR3 length: 15 residues. CDR3 loop: CASSPPLAGAGEQFF. Written as DNA, the CDR3 is TGTGCCAGCTCACCACCCCTAGCGGGCGCCGGTGAGCAGTTCTTC.